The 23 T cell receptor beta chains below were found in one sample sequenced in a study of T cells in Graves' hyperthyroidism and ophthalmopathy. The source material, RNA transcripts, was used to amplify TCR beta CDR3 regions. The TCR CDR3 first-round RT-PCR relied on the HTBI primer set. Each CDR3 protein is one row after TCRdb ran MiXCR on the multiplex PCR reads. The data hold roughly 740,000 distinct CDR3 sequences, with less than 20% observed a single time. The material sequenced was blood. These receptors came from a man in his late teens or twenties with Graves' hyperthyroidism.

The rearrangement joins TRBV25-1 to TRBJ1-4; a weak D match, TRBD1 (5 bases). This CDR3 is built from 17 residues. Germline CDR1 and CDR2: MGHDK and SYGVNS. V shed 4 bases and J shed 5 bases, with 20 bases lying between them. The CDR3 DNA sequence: TGTGCCAGCAGTGTAGGAACAGGCCGGTCCCAGAATGAAAAACTGTTTTTT. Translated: CASSVGTGRSQNEKLFF.

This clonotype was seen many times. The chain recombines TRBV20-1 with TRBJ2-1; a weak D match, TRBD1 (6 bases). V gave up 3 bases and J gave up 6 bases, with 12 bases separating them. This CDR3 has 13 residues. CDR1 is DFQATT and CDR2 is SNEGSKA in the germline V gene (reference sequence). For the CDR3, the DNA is TGCAGTGCTAGTGGCGGACAGACCAATGAGCAGTTCTTC. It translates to CSASGGQTNEQFF.

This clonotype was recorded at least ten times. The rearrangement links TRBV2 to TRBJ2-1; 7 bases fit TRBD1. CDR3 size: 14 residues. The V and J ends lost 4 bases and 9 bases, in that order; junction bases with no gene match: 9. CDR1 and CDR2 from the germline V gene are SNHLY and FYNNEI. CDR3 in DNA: TGTGCCAGCAGTGCTAACAGGGGATTAGGTGAGCAGTTCTTC. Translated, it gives CASSANRGLGEQFF.

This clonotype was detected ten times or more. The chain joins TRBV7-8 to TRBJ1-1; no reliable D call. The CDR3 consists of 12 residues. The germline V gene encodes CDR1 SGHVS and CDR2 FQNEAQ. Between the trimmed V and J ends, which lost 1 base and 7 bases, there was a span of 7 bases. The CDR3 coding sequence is TGTGCCAGCAGCTTAGGGACGGATGAAGCTTTCTTT. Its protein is CASSLGTDEAFF.

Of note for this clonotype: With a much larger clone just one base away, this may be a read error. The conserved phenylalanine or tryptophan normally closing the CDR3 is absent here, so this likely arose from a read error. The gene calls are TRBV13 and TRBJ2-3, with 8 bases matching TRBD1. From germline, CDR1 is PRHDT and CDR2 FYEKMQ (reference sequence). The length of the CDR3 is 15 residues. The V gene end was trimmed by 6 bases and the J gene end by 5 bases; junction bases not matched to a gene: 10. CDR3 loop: CASSPSTGEVDTQYS. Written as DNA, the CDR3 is TGTGCCAGCAGTCCCTCGACAGGGGAGGTAGATACGCAGTATTCT.

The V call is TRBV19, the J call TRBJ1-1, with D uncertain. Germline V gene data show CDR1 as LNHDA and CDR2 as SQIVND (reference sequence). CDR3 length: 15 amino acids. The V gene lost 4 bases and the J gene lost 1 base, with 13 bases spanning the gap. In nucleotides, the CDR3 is TGTGCCAGTAGTAGAAGGACGGTTTCGAACACTGAAGCTTTCTTT. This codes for CASSRRTVSNTEAFF.

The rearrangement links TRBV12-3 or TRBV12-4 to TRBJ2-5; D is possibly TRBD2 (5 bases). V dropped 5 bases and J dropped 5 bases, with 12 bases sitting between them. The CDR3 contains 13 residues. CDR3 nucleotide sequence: TGTGCCAGCAGTCGGACTCCGGTCGAGACCCAGTACTTC. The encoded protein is CASSRTPVETQYF.

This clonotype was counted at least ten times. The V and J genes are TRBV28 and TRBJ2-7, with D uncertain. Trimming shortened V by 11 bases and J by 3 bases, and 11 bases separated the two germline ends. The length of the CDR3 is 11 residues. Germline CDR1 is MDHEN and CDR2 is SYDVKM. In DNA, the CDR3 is TGTGCCCCGGAGACGGACTACGAGCAGTACTTC. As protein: CAPETDYEQYF.

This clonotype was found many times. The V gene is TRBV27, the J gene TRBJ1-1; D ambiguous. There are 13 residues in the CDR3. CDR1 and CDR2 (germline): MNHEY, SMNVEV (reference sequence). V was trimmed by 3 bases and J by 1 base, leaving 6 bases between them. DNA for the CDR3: TGTGCCAGCAGTTTTCAGAAGAACACTGAAGCTTTCTTT. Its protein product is CASSFQKNTEAFF.

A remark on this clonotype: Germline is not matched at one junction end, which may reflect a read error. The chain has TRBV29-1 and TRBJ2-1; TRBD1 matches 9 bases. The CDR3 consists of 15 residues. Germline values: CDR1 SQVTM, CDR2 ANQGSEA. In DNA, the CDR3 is TGCAGCGTTGAGGGGGGGACAGGGCTGGCCAATGGGCAGTTCTTC. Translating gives CSVEGGTGLANGQFF.

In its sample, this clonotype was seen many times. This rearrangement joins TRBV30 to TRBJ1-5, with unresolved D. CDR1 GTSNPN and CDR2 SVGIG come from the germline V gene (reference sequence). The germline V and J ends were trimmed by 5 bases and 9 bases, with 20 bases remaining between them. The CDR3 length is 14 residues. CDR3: CAWSRAPDTGPQHF. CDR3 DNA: TGTGCCTGGTCCCGGGCCCCCGACACCGGGCCCCAGCATTTT.

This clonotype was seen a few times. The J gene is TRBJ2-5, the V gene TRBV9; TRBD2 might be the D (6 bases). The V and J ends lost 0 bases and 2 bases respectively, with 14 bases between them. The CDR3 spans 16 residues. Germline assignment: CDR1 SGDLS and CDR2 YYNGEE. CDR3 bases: TGTGCCAGCAGCGTAGCTGGAAATAGCGGTCAAGAGACCCAGTACTTC. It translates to CASSVAGNSGQETQYF.

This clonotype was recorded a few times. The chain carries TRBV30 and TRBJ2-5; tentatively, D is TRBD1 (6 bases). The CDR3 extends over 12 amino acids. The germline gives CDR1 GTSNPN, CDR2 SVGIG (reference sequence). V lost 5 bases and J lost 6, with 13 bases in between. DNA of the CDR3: TGTGCCTGGGGGACACTAGATAAGACCCAGTACTTC. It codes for CAWGTLDKTQYF.

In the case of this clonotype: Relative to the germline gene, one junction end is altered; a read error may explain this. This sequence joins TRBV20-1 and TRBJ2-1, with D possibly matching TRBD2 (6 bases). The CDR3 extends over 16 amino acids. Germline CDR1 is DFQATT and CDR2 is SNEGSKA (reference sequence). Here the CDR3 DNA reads TGCAGTGCTAGAGGGGAGGTAGGCGGTGTCTACAATGGGCAGTTCTTC. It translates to CSARGEVGGVYNGQFF.

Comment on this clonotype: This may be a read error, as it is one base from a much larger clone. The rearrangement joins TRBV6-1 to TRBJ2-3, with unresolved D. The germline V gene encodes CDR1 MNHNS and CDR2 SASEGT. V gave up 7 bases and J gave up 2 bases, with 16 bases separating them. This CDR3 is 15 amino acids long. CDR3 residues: CASIHSLGFTDTQYF. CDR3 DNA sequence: TGTGCCAGCATCCACAGTCTGGGCTTCACAGATACGCAGTATTTT.

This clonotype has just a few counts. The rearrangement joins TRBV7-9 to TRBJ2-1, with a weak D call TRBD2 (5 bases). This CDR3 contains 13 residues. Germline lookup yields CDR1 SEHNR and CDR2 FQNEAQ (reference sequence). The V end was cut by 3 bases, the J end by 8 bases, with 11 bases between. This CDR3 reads CASSFAAGDEQFF. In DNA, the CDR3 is TGTGCCAGCAGCTTTGCAGCCGGGGATGAGCAGTTCTTC.

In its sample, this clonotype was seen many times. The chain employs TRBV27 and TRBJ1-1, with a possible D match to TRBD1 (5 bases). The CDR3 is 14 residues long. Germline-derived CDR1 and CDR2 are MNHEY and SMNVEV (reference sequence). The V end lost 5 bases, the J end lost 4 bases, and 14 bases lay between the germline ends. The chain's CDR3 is CASSLRGTGTEAFF. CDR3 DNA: TGTGCCAGCAGTCTTAGAGGGACGGGCACTGAAGCTTTCTTT.

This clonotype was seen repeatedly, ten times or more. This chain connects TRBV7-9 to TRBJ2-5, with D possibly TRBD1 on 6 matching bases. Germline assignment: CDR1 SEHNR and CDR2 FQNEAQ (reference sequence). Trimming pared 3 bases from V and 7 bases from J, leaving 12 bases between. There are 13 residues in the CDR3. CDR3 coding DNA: TGTGCCAGCAGCTTGGGGGCTATCGGGACCCAGTACTTC. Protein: CASSLGAIGTQYF.

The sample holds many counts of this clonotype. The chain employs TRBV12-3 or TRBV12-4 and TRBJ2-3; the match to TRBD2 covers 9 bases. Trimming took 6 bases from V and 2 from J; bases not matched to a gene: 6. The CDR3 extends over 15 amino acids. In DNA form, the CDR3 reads TGTGCCAGCAGCCCGTGGACTAGCGACACAGATACGCAGTATTTT. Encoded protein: CASSPWTSDTDTQYF.

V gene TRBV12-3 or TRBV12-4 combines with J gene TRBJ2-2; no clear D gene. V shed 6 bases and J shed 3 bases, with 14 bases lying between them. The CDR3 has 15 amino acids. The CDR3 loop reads CASSLGGLDTGELFF. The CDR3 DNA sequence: TGTGCCAGCAGCCTAGGCGGTCTGGACACCGGGGAGCTGTTTTTT.

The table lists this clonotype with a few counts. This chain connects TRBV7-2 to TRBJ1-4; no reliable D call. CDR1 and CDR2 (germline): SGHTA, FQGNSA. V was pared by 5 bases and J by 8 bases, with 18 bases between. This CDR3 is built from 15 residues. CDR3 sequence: CASSPSRGSQEKLFF. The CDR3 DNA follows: TGTGCCAGCAGCCCTTCCCGAGGGTCCCAGGAAAAACTGTTTTTT.

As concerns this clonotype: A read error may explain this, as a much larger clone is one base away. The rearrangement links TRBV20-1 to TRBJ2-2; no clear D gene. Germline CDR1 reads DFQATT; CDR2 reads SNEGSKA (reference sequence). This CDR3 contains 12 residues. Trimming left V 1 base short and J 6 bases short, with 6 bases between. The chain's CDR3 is CSARVQAGELFF. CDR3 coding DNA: TGCAGTGCTAGAGTCCAGGCCGGGGAGCTGTTTTTT.

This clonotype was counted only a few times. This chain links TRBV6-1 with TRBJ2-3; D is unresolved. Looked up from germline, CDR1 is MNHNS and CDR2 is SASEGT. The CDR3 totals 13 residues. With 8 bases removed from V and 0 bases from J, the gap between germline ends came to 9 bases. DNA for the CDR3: TGTGCCAGCCATCCAGCCAGCACAGATACGCAGTATTTT. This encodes CASHPASTDTQYF.